These T cell receptor beta chains were read from a single sample in a study of cytomegalovirus exposure and HLA in healthy donors. Assay used: immunoSEQ multiplex PCR; TCRdb lists only in-frame clones, some missing. Among fewer than 250,000 clones listed, 82% were seen once. The sequencing input was PBMCs. Source of these receptors: a man aged 40-49 years in good health and CMV-seropositive. CDR3s include the opening cysteine and the closing phenylalanine or tryptophan. Each record gives: J gene, D gene, clone size, V gene, CDR3 DNA, CDR3 protein. The D gene is left open where the match is weak. Rows may omit the clone size; those that give it use once, few, many or a size class.

J: TRBJ2-3; D: TRBD2; size: NA; V: TRBV29-1; DNA: TGCAGCGCGATTCACCTAGCGGGAGGGCCAGATACGCAGTATTTT; CDR3: CSAIHLAGGPDTQYF
J: TRBJ1-2; D: NA; size: NA; V: TRBV18; DNA: TGTGCCAGCTCACCAAATACAGCCAATGATGGCTACACCTTC; CDR3: CASSPNTANDGYTF
J: TRBJ2-7; D: TRBD2; size: NA; V: TRBV5-6; DNA: TGTGCCAGCAGCCCTACTAGCGGTTCCTACGAGCAGTACTTC; CDR3: CASSPTSGSYEQYF
J: TRBJ1-1; D: NA; size: NA; V: TRBV5-1; DNA: TGCGCCAGCAGGGGGGACACACCGAACACTGAAGCTTTCTTT; CDR3: CASRGDTPNTEAFF
J: TRBJ2-1; D: NA; size: NA; V: TRBV5-1; DNA: TGCGCCAGCAGCTACGGGAGCTACAATGAGCAGTTCTTC; CDR3: CASSYGSYNEQFF
J: TRBJ1-1; D: NA; size: NA; V: TRBV27; DNA: TGTGCCAGCAGTTTATCGGGCAGGCAGGGTCCTGAAGCTTTCTTT; CDR3: CASSLSGRQGPEAFF
J: TRBJ1-1; D: NA; size: NA; V: TRBV19; DNA: TGTGCCACCTCTTGGTCAGGGACAGAAGCTTTCTTT; CDR3: CATSWSGTEAFF
J: TRBJ1-2; D: TRBD1; size: NA; V: TRBV6-5; DNA: TGTGCCAGCAGTTACTCGACGGGCAGGGGGTATGGCTACACCTTC; CDR3: CASSYSTGRGYGYTF
J: TRBJ2-5; D: TRBD2; size: NA; V: TRBV7-3; DNA: TGTGCCAGCAGCCCTGGCGCTAGCGGGAGAGAGACCCAGTACTTC; CDR3: CASSPGASGRETQYF
J: TRBJ2-5; D: NA; size: few; V: TRBV10-2; DNA: TGCGCCACCTTCCGGGAGGGGACAGTCCAAGAGACCCAGTACTTC; CDR3: CATFREGTVQETQYF
J: TRBJ2-2; D: NA; size: NA; V: TRBV29-1; DNA: TGCAGCGTACAACTAGCCCGGAACACCGGGGAGCTGTTTTTT; CDR3: CSVQLARNTGELFF
J: TRBJ2-7; D: TRBD2; size: NA; V: TRBV4-1; DNA: TGCGCCAGCAGCCCCGGGGAGGGAGGGACCTACGAGCAGTACTTC; CDR3: CASSPGEGGTYEQYF
J: TRBJ2-7; D: NA; size: NA; V: TRBV11-2; DNA: TGTGCCAGCAGCTTAGATCCGGGGGTGAACTACGAGCAGTACTTC; CDR3: CASSLDPGVNYEQYF
J: TRBJ1-1; D: TRBD1; size: few; V: TRBV5-1; DNA: TGCGCCAGCAGCTCAGGGGGGACAGGGAAAACTGAAGCTTTCTTT; CDR3: CASSSGGTGKTEAFF
J: TRBJ2-3; D: TRBD2; size: NA; V: TRBV29-1; DNA: TGCAGCGTTGCTCTAGCGGGAGGCTGGGATACGCAGTATTTT; CDR3: CSVALAGGWDTQYF
J: TRBJ2-1; D: TRBD2; size: few; V: TRBV27; DNA: TGTGCCAGCAGTTCATGGACTAGCGGGACATATGAGCAGTTCTTC; CDR3: CASSSWTSGTYEQFF
J: TRBJ2-7; D: NA; size: NA; V: TRBV4-1; DNA: TGCGCCAGCAGCCAAGATACCTACGAGCAGTACTTC; CDR3: CASSQDTYEQYF
J: TRBJ1-2; D: NA; size: NA; V: TRBV20-1; DNA: TGCAGTGCTGCTCGACAGACGAGCTACACCTTC; CDR3: CSAARQTSYTF
J: TRBJ2-7; D: NA; size: NA; V: TRBV29-1; DNA: TGCAGCGTCAGTTGGGGCACCTACGAGCAGTACTTC; CDR3: CSVSWGTYEQYF
J: TRBJ2-7; D: NA; size: once; V: TRBV29-1; DNA: TGCAGCGTTGGATCGGTTTACGAGCAGTACTTC; CDR3: CSVGSVYEQYF
J: TRBJ2-7; D: NA; size: NA; V: TRBV2; DNA: TGTGCCAGCAGCGGACAGTCCCTTTTATCCTACGAGCAGTACTTC; CDR3: CASSGQSLLSYEQYF
J: TRBJ2-5; D: TRBD2; size: NA; V: TRBV6-1; DNA: TGTGCCAGCAGTGAGCGGGGGACGGGGACCCAGTACTTC; CDR3: CASSERGTGTQYF
J: TRBJ2-2; D: NA; size: NA; V: TRBV5-1; DNA: TGCGCCAGCAGCCCAGCAGGGCACGGGGAGCTGTTTTTT; CDR3: CASSPAGHGELFF